These 12 T cell receptor beta chains came from one sample sequenced in a study of shared clonotypes between healthy human individuals. Naive CD8 cells, CD45RO-negative and positively selected for CCR7, excluded terminally differentiated effector memory CD45RA+ cells. Clones were read by immunoSEQ multiplex PCR, and TCRdb kept only the in-frame ones, dropping some. The top ten hold around 1.2% of the sample, which has roughly 1,800,000 clones, less than 95% seen once. Sequencing was carried out using naive CD8+ T cells sorted from blood. The origin of the receptors is a man between 18 and 35 years old in good health.

This chain uses TRBV13 with TRBJ2-3; D is unclear. The CDR3 has 13 amino acids. The germline V and J ends were trimmed by 3 bases and 6 bases, with 10 bases remaining between them. In germline, CDR1 is PRHDT, CDR2 FYEKMQ (reference sequence). CDR3 nucleotides: TGTGCCAGCAGCTTTAAGGGATCGGATACGCAGTATTTT. Amino acids: CASSFKGSDTQYF.

The V and J genes are TRBV11-2 and TRBJ2-1; TRBD2 aligns across 12 bases. This CDR3 region has 19 residues. Germline trimming cut 6 bases from V and 7 bases from J; bases unmatched to any gene: 19. CDR1 SGHAT and CDR2 FQNNGV come from the germline V gene. CDR3 DNA: TGTGCCAGCAGACCAAGCAGGGCTAGCGGGAGGGATCTCAGGAATGAGCAGTTCTTC. Translated: CASRPSRASGRDLRNEQFF.

Remarks on this clone: The same CDR3 can be traced to other DNA sequences in this sample. CDR3 nucleotide sequence: TGCGCCAGCAGCCAAGATCGGGCGGGTTCCTACGAGCAGTACTTC. Residues: CASSQDRAGSYEQYF. The chain recombines TRBV4-1 with TRBJ2-7; D might be TRBD2 (5 bases). The V gene lost 0 bases and the J gene lost 1 base, with 10 bases spanning the gap. The CDR3 sequence is 15 residues long. Germline-derived CDR1 and CDR2 are MGHRA and YSYEKL.

This chain uses TRBV27 with TRBJ2-1; 9 bases are shared with TRBD1. V gave up 4 bases and J gave up 9 bases; unmatched junction bases: 4. Germline V gene sequence: CDR1 MNHEY, CDR2 SMNVEV (reference sequence). The CDR3 has 13 residues. DNA of the CDR3: TGTGCCAGCAGTTGGACAGGGGTCGGTGAGCAGTTCTTC. It encodes CASSWTGVGEQFF.

The chain is built from TRBV19 and TRBJ2-2; D gene unclear. This CDR3 has 14 residues. V shed 3 bases and J shed 2 bases, with 7 bases lying between them. Germline lookup yields CDR1 LNHDA and CDR2 SQIVND (reference sequence). CDR3 nucleotides: TGTGCCAGTAGTATTAATGGTAACACCGGGGAGCTGTTTTTT. Translation gives CASSINGNTGELFF.

This chain connects TRBV4-1 to TRBJ2-3; 7 bases match TRBD2. The CDR3 has 15 residues. Unmatched junction bases numbered 8, after V lost 4 bases and J lost 4 bases. Germline lookup yields CDR1 MGHRA and CDR2 YSYEKL. This CDR3 is CASSRPGGRADTQYF. CDR3 coding DNA: TGCGCCAGCAGCCGACCGGGGGGTAGGGCAGATACGCAGTATTTT.

This chain joins TRBV7-8 and TRBJ1-1; tentatively, D is TRBD1 (5 bases). V was cut by 4 bases and J by 3 bases, with 12 bases left in between. The germline V gene encodes CDR1 SGHVS and CDR2 FQNEAQ. This CDR3 has 14 residues. CDR3 residues: CASSSGSGDTEAFF. For the CDR3, the DNA is TGTGCCAGCAGCTCCGGTTCGGGGGACACTGAAGCTTTCTTT.

This sequence joins TRBV7-9 and TRBJ2-7; 7 bases agree with TRBD2. The CDR3 is made up of 13 amino acids. V lost 4 bases and J lost 7; bases outside the gene matches: 7. Germline loops: CDR1 SEHNR, CDR2 FQNEAQ (reference sequence). The CDR3 bases are TGTGCCAGCAGCTCAGCGGGAAGAGATGAGCAGTACTTC. Its protein product is CASSSAGRDEQYF.

The chain couples TRBV11-2 to TRBJ2-7, with a possible D match to TRBD1 (6 bases). Germline V CDR1 and CDR2: SGHAT, FQNNGV. This CDR3 has 14 residues. V lost 1 base and J lost 3, with 10 bases in between. The CDR3 DNA reads as TGTGCCAGCAGCTTAGGGGGCAGGGGCTACGAGCAGTACTTC. Translation gives CASSLGGRGYEQYF.

The chain combines TRBV4-1 with TRBJ2-1, with D perhaps TRBD1 or TRBD2 (6 bases each). The CDR3 covers 17 residues. With 1 base removed from V and 8 bases from J, the gap between germline ends came to 21 bases. Per the germline V gene, CDR1 is MGHRA and CDR2 is YSYEKL. CDR3 DNA: TGCGCCAGCAGCCAAGGAACGGTGGGGGCGGAGGGCGATGAGCAGTTCTTC. Translation gives CASSQGTVGAEGDEQFF.

The J gene is TRBJ2-3, the V gene TRBV11-2; D gene ambiguous. Germline CDR1 reads SGHAT; CDR2 reads FQNNGV. V lost 4 bases to trimming and J lost 1 base, with 15 bases between them. The CDR3 spans 16 residues. The CDR3 coding sequence is TGTGCCAGCAGCTCCCCGACCCGGGTTGGCACAGATACGCAGTATTTT. This gives the protein CASSSPTRVGTDTQYF.

The V gene is TRBV28, the J gene TRBJ2-7; no firm D call. The V gene lost 1 base and the J gene lost 3 bases, with 7 bases spanning the gap. The CDR3 is 13 amino acids. Germline V gene lookup returns CDR1 MDHEN and CDR2 SYDVKM. The CDR3 region has the DNA TGTGCCAGCAGTTTATACTTGGGCTACGAGCAGTACTTC. Amino acid sequence: CASSLYLGYEQYF.